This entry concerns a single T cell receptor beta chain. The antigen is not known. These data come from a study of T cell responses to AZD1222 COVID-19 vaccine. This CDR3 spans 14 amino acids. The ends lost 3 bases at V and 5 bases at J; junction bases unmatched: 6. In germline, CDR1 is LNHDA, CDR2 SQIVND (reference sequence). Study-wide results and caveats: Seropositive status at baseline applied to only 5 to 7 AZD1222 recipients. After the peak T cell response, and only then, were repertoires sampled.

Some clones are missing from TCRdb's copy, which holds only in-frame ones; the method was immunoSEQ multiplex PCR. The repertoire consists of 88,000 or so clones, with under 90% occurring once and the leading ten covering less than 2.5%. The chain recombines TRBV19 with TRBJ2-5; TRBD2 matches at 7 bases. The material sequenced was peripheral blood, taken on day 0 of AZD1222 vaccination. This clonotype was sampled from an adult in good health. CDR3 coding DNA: TGTGCCAGTAGTATCTCGGGGGGATGGGAGACCCAGTACTTC. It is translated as CASSISGGWETQYF.